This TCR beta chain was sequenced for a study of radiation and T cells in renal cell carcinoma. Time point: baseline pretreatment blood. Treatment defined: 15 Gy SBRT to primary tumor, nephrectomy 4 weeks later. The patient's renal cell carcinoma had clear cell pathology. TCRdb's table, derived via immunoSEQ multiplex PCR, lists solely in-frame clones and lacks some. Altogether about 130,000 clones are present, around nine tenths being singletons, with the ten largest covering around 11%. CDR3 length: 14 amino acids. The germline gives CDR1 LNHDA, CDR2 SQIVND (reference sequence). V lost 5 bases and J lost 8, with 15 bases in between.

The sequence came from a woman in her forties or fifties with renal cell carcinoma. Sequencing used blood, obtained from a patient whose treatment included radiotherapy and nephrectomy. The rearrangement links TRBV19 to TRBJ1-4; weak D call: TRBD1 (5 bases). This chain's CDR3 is CASSPSRVGEKLFF. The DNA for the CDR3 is TGTGCCAGTAGTCCCTCCAGGGTGGGAGAAAAACTGTTTTTT.